What follows describes a single T cell receptor beta chain. The data are from a study of blood T cell repertoires in COVID-19. Study as a whole: Sites across the United States, Italy and Spain contributed samples from acute and convalescent COVID-19.

In the authors' workflow: The assay estimated nucleated cells by amplifying reference gene primers. Clones were sequenced by immunoSEQ multiplex PCR, and TCRdb holds only the in-frame ones, with some missing. From that table come the V and J calls and clone size; the DNA was used to work out D and trimming. The sample shows about 260,000 clones, about 83% of them seen only once. This CDR3 has 16 residues. The V gene's germline CDR1 is SGHRS and CDR2 YFSETQ. V lost 0 bases, J lost 6 bases, and 19 bases lay in between. This receptor was taken from a woman aged 40 to 50 who had recovered from COVID-19. Sequencing was carried out using peripheral blood. V and J are TRBV5-1 and TRBJ2-7; possibly TRBD2 for D (6 bases). CDR3 in amino acids: CASSLVADLMTSEQYF. DNA for the CDR3: TGCGCCAGCAGCTTGGTGGCGGACCTGATGACTAGCGAGCAGTACTTC.